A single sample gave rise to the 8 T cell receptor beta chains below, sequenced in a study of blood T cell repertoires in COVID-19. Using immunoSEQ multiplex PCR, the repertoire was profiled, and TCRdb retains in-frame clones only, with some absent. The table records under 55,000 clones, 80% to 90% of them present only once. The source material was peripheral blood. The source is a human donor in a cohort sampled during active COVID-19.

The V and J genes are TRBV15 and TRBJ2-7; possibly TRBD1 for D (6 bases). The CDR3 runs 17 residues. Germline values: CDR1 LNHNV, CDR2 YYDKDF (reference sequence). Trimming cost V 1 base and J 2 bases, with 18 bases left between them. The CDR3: CATSRGTGQGSTYEQYF. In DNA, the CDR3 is TGTGCCACCAGCAGAGGGACTGGGCAGGGGAGCACCTACGAGCAGTACTTC.

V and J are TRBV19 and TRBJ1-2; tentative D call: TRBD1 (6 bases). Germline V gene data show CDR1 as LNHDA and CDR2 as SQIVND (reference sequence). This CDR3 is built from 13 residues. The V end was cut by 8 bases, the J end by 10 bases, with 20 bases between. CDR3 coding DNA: TGTGCCAGTGGGGATCACGGACAGTTTTTCTACACCTTC. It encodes CASGDHGQFFYTF.

The CDR3 nucleotides are TGTGCCAGCAGTGAAGGGGCTTCCCGCTCTGGGGCCAACGTCCTGACTTTC. Translation gives CASSEGASRSGANVLTF. The chain employs TRBV6-1 and TRBJ2-6; D is undetermined. The germline V gene encodes CDR1 MNHNS and CDR2 SASEGT. Trimming removed 1 base at V and 0 bases at J, with 10 bases between. This CDR3 has 17 residues.

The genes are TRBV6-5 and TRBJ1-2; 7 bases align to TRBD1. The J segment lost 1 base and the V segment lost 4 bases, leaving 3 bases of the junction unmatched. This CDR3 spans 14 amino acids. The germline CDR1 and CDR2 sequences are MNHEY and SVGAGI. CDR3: CASSWDRSNYGYTF. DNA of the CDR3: TGTGCCAGCAGTTGGGACAGAAGTAACTATGGCTACACCTTC.

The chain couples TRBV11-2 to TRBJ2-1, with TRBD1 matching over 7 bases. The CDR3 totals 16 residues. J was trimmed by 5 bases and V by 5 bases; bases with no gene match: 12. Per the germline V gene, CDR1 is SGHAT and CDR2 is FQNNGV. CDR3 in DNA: TGTGCCAGCAGCCGGACAGGAACTCTACAGAACAATGAGCAGTTCTTC. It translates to CASSRTGTLQNNEQFF.

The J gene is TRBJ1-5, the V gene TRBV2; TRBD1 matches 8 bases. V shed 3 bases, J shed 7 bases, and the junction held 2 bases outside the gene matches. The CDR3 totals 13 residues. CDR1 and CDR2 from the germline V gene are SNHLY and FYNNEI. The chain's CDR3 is CASSDQGAQPQHF. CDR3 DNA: TGTGCCAGCAGTGACCAGGGGGCGCAGCCCCAGCATTTT.

This chain's CDR3 is CASSLGPRGGEQYF. The CDR3 DNA is TGCGCCAGCAGCTTGGGGCCCAGAGGTGGCGAGCAGTACTTC. The chain is built from TRBV5-1 and TRBJ2-7; no clear D gene. V dropped 0 bases and J dropped 6 bases, with 13 bases sitting between them. Per germline, CDR1 SGHRS and CDR2 YFSETQ. This CDR3 is built from 14 residues.

CDR3 nucleotides: TGTGCCAGCACGACAAATCCCACTAGCACAGATACGCAGTATTTT. Translation: CASTTNPTSTDTQYF. The chain combines TRBV18 with TRBJ2-3, with D unresolved. CDR1 is KGHSH, CDR2 LQKENI, per germline. The CDR3 is made up of 15 amino acids. Deletions cut 8 bases from V and 0 bases from J, with 15 bases between.